The clone carrying this T cell receptor (beta chain) occurred many times. No antigen is known for it. This sample is part of a study of T cells in Graves' hyperthyroidism and ophthalmopathy. Study results and caveats: The model predicted ophthalmopathy a median around 6 months before onset.

The study included ophthalmopathy patients with Clinical Activity Score at least 3, NOSPECS grade at least 4 and duration under 3 months. TCR beta CDR3 regions were amplified from RNA transcripts. An initial round of RT-PCR targeting the TCR CDR3 relied on the HTBI primer set. TCRdb called the multiplex PCR reads again in MiXCR, with one record for every CDR3 protein. The sample lists roughly 240,000 distinct CDR3 sequences, over 15% occurring once. The sequence came from a young woman with Graves' ophthalmopathy. The specimen sequenced was blood.

CDR3 DNA sequence: TGTGCCAGCAGTCCACAGACTAGCGGACTGGGGACCCAGTACTTC. Translation gives CASSPQTSGLGTQYF. V gene TRBV27 combines with J gene TRBJ2-5; 9 nucleotides match TRBD2. The germline CDR1 and CDR2 sequences are MNHEY and SMNVEV (reference sequence). The trim removed 5 bases at V and 7 bases at J, leaving 11 bases unmatched. The CDR3 totals 15 residues.